This TCR beta chain emerged from a study of T cells after yellow fever vaccination. This clonotype was seen a single time. TCRdb fed the 5' RACE reads into MiXCR, producing one record per CDR3 protein. The sample has a few hundred thousand distinct CDR3 sequences; about a sixth are singletons. The sequence was collected from a man aged 18-30 years who received the YFV17D yellow fever vaccine. The sample consisted of PBMCs, taken 5 days after the first yellow fever vaccination.

The CDR3 DNA is TGTGCCAGCAGCCTACTTCTCGGGGCGCGCGGCTATGGCTACACCTTC. It yields the protein CASSLLLGARGYGYTF. The gene calls are TRBV7-2 and TRBJ1-2; tentative D call: TRBD1 (5 bases). The CDR3 spans 16 residues. The germline V gene encodes CDR1 SGHTA and CDR2 FQGNSA. Trimming took off 5 bases at V and 4 bases at J, with 20 bases between the two ends. The full variable domain, in which reference TRBV7-2 and TRBJ1-2 provide the parts outside the CDR3, is GAGVSQSPSNKVTEKGKDVELRCDPISGHTALYWYRQSLGQGLEFLIYFQGNSAPDKSGLPSDRFSAERTGGSVSTLTIQRTQQEDSAVYLCASSLLLGARGYGYTFGSGTRLTVV.